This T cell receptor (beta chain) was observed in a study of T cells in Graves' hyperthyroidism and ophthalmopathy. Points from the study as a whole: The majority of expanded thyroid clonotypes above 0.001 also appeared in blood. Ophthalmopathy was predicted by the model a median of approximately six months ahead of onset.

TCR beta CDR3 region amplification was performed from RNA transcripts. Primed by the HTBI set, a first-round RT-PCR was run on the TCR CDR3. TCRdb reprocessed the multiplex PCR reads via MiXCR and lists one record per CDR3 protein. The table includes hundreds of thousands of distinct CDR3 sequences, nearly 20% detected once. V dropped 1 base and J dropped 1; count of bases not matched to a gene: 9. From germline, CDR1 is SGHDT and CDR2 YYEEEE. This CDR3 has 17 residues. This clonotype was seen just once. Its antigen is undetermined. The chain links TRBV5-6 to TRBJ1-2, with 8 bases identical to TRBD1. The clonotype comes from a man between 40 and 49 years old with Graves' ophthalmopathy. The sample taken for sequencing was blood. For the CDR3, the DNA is TGTGCCAGCAGCTTGCGCCCTACAGGGGGAGGTAACTATGGCTACACCTTC. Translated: CASSLRPTGGGNYGYTF.